The 19 T cell receptor beta chains below come from one sample, sequenced in a study of shared clonotypes between healthy human individuals. Profiling relied on immunoSEQ multiplex PCR, and the TCRdb table lists in-frame clones only, not all of them. The sample records some 2,000,000 clones, about 95% being singletons. CD45RO negativity and positive selection for CCR7 defined naive CD8 cells, a population that excluded terminally differentiated effector memory CD45RA+ cells. Sequencing was performed on naive CD8+ T cells sorted from blood. The receptor source for this set is a man aged 18 to 35 in good health.

Notes on this clone: Within the sample, other DNA sequences also encode this same CDR3. The gene calls are TRBV5-6 and TRBJ2-7, with 8 nucleotides matching TRBD1. The CDR3 is made up of 14 amino acids. V shed 2 bases and J 3 bases; nucleotides not matched to a gene: 4. Germline assignment: CDR1 SGHDT and CDR2 YYEEEE. Here the CDR3 reads CASSLGTGLYEQYF. As DNA, the CDR3 is TGTGCCAGCAGCTTAGGGACAGGACTCTACGAGCAGTACTTC.

The rearrangement joins TRBV6-5 to TRBJ1-1; TRBD1 agrees at 7 bases. V was pared by 0 bases and J by 4 bases, with 5 bases of the junction left unmatched. The CDR3 loop spans 15 amino acids. The germline V gene encodes CDR1 MNHEY and CDR2 SVGAGI. The CDR3 loop reads CASSYSTGTTTEAFF. The CDR3 DNA sequence: TGTGCCAGCAGTTACTCGACAGGGACGACCACTGAAGCTTTCTTT.

This chain uses TRBV9 with TRBJ1-1; D might be TRBD1 (5 bases). There are 13 residues in the CDR3. Per the germline V gene, CDR1 is SGDLS and CDR2 is YYNGEE. The V gene lost 1 base and the J gene lost 5 bases, with 9 bases spanning the gap. CDR3 residues: CASSVSGQTEAFF. The CDR3 nucleotides read TGTGCCAGCAGCGTATCAGGGCAAACTGAAGCTTTCTTT.

As regards this clone: A much more abundant neighbour one base away suggests this may be a read error. The rearrangement links TRBV30 to TRBJ1-4; 10 bases are shared with TRBD1. Germline V CDR1 and CDR2: GTSNPN, SVGIG (reference sequence). This CDR3 has 16 amino acids. In nucleotides, the CDR3 is TGTGCCTGGAGCCTTAGCAGGACAGGGGGTAATGAAAAACTGCTTTTT. This translates into CAWSLSRTGGNEKLLF.

V and J are TRBV4-3 and TRBJ1-3, with a tentative D call TRBD1 (6 bases). Germline CDR1 is LGHNA and CDR2 is YSLEER. The length of the CDR3 is 17 residues. V was clipped by 3 bases and J by 0 bases, with 15 bases between them. The CDR3 bases are TGCGCCAGCAGCCAGGACTCGGGAGGGGGCTCTGGAAACACCATATATTTT. Translated, it gives CASSQDSGGGSGNTIYF.

The CDR3 nucleotides are TGCAGCGTGCAAGAGGGACAGGGAAGACAAGAGACCCAGTACTTC. Protein product: CSVQEGQGRQETQYF. This sequence joins TRBV29-1 and TRBJ2-5; 9 nucleotides match TRBD1. CDR1 is SQVTM, CDR2 ANQGSEA, per germline. V lost 6 bases, J lost 2 bases, and 10 bases stayed unmatched. The CDR3 spans 15 residues.

This CDR3 reads CAWSGQGYEQFF. CDR3 DNA sequence: TGTGCCTGGAGTGGGCAGGGGTATGAGCAGTTCTTC. The gene calls are TRBV30 and TRBJ2-1; maybe TRBD1 (6 bases). The V end was cut by 1 base, the J end by 8 bases, with 9 bases between. The CDR3 loop spans 12 amino acids. CDR1 and CDR2 from the germline V gene are GTSNPN and SVGIG (reference sequence).

CDR3 region: CASSQEVHGQETQYF. In DNA form, the CDR3 reads TGTGCCAGCAGCCAAGAGGTGCACGGACAAGAGACCCAGTACTTC. V and J are TRBV14 and TRBJ2-5; no reliable D call. The CDR3 totals 15 residues. Per germline, CDR1 SGHDN and CDR2 FVKESK. V lost 0 bases and J 2 bases, leaving 10 bases between the germline ends.

This chain links TRBV18 with TRBJ2-5; 8 bases agree with TRBD2. CDR3 size: 17 residues. Unmatched junction bases numbered 10, after V lost 0 bases and J lost 4 bases. Germline V gene sequence: CDR1 KGHSH, CDR2 LQKENI. CDR3 loop: CASSPPLSSGGLETQYF. CDR3 bases: TGTGCCAGCTCACCACCGTTGTCCAGCGGGGGATTAGAGACCCAGTACTTC.

As regards this clone: A read error is possible here, since a much larger clone lies one base away. The sample has other DNA sequences that encode this CDR3 too. As DNA, the CDR3 is TGTGCCAGCAGCTTGGACGGCTCCTACGAGCAGTACTTC. This gives the protein CASSLDGSYEQYF. This chain connects TRBV7-2 to TRBJ2-7; D not resolved. V lost 3 bases and J lost 0, with 6 bases in between. CDR1 SGHTA and CDR2 FQGNSA come from the germline V gene. The length of the CDR3 is 13 residues.

The chain is built from TRBV27 and TRBJ2-7; TRBD1 aligns across 9 bases. This CDR3 is 18 amino acids long. Trimming at V came to 4 bases and at J to 1 base, leaving 14 bases not matched to a gene. From germline, CDR1 is MNHEY and CDR2 SMNVEV (reference sequence). This CDR3 reads CASSSLTPTGGASYEQYF. DNA of the CDR3: TGTGCCAGCAGTTCGCTAACCCCCACAGGGGGCGCATCCTACGAGCAGTACTTC.

This sequence joins TRBV6-5 and TRBJ1-5, with no clear D. There are 16 residues in the CDR3. Per the germline V gene, CDR1 is MNHEY and CDR2 is SVGAGI. Trimming cost V 0 bases and J 4 bases, with 13 bases left between them. The CDR3 reads CASSYSRGLNNQPQHF. CDR3 nucleotide sequence: TGTGCCAGCAGTTACTCGCGCGGTCTGAATAATCAGCCCCAGCATTTT.

This sequence joins TRBV9 and TRBJ2-3, with TRBD2 matching 9 bases. Germline V lookup: CDR1 SGDLS, CDR2 YYNGEE. The CDR3 loop spans 16 amino acids. Trimming at V came to 4 bases and at J to 0 bases, leaving 6 bases not matched to a gene. The CDR3 loop is CASSTRLAESTDTQYF. CDR3 in DNA: TGTGCCAGCAGCACGCGACTAGCGGAAAGCACAGATACGCAGTATTTT.

The chain uses TRBV9 and TRBJ2-1; 7 nucleotides agree with TRBD2. Trimming removed 1 base from V and 2 bases from J; junction bases left unmatched: 3. Germline values: CDR1 SGDLS, CDR2 YYNGEE. The CDR3 contains 15 residues. Here the CDR3 reads CASSVSSGAYNEQFF. In DNA form, the CDR3 reads TGTGCCAGCAGCGTATCCAGCGGGGCCTACAATGAGCAGTTCTTC.

The chain recombines TRBV10-1 with TRBJ2-1, with 8 nucleotides matching TRBD2. The CDR3 is 16 amino acids. The trim removed 2 bases at V and 3 bases at J, leaving 6 bases unmatched. Germline V lookup: CDR1 WNHNN, CDR2 SYGVQD (reference sequence). This CDR3 is CASSEGRGRSYNEQFF. CDR3 bases: TGCGCCAGCAGTGAGGGACGCGGGAGGAGCTACAATGAGCAGTTCTTC.

The J gene is TRBJ2-7, the V gene TRBV19; possibly TRBD2 for D (5 bases). Per germline, CDR1 LNHDA and CDR2 SQIVND (reference sequence). The CDR3 has 15 amino acids. V lost 2 bases to trimming and J lost 0 bases, with 11 bases between them. CDR3 coding DNA: TGTGCCAGTAGTATATTTTTCGGGGACTCCTACGAGCAGTACTTC. Its protein product is CASSIFFGDSYEQYF. Complete variable domain (other parts from reference TRBV19 and TRBJ2-7): DGGITQSPKYLFRKEGQNVTLSCEQNLNHDAMYWYRQDPGQGLRLIYYSQIVNDFQKGDIAEGYSVSREKKESFPLTVTSAQKNPTAFYLCASSIFFGDSYEQYFGPGTRLTVT.

The rearrangement links TRBV4-3 to TRBJ2-7, with 8 bases fitting TRBD1. The CDR3 is made up of 15 amino acids. With 6 bases clipped from V and 4 bases from J, the junction kept 11 bases outside the gene matches. CDR1 and CDR2 (germline): LGHNA, YSLEER. CDR3 region: CASRDTGGGPYEQYF. CDR3 DNA sequence: TGCGCCAGCAGAGACACAGGGGGAGGACCATACGAGCAGTACTTC.

This clone appeared once. The rearrangement uses TRBV13 and TRBJ2-7; D is perhaps TRBD1 (6 bases). Germline V CDR1 and CDR2: PRHDT, FYEKMQ (reference sequence). The CDR3 sequence is 11 residues long. V lost 5 bases to trimming and J lost 7 bases, with 9 bases between them. The CDR3 DNA is TGTGCCAGCAGCCAACAGGGAGAGCAGTACTTC. This sequence encodes CASSQQGEQYF.

This clone was counted once. The genes are TRBV28 and TRBJ2-3; D is possibly TRBD2 (5 bases). This CDR3 comprises 15 residues. Trimming shortened V by 3 bases and J by 4 bases, and 14 bases separated the two germline ends. Germline V lookup: CDR1 MDHEN, CDR2 SYDVKM. CDR3 residues: CASSFLRQEADTQYF. The CDR3 coding sequence is TGTGCCAGCAGTTTTCTACGTCAGGAGGCAGATACGCAGTATTTT.